This T cell receptor (beta chain) stems from a study of cytotoxic CD8 clonotypes in ibrutinib-treated CLL. Study at large: The patients comprised roughly 12 relapsed/refractory and about 15 treatment-naive cases, 17 to 18 IGHV unmutated. Regarding the study as a whole: Public clonotypes (which were uncommon) either contracted or remained stable on treatment.

The junction had 10 bases not matched to a gene; V was cut back by 5 bases and J by 3 bases. This CDR3 spans 15 amino acids. Germline V gene data show CDR1 as MNHEY and CDR2 as SMNVEV (reference sequence). Concerning this clone: Antigen: not known.

Produced via immunoSEQ multiplex PCR; TCRdb's table is partial and in-frame only. The sample lists hundreds of thousands of clones; around 66% were seen once. The rearrangement uses TRBV27 and TRBJ2-7; 7 bases line up with TRBD1. This receptor was identified in a human donor with chronic lymphocytic leukemia. The sequences come from PBMCs, collected after 36 months of ibrutinib treatment. This CDR3 is CASSRLVAGGYEQYF. The CDR3 nucleotides read TGTGCCAGCAGTCGTCTGGTGGCAGGGGGCTACGAGCAGTACTTC.